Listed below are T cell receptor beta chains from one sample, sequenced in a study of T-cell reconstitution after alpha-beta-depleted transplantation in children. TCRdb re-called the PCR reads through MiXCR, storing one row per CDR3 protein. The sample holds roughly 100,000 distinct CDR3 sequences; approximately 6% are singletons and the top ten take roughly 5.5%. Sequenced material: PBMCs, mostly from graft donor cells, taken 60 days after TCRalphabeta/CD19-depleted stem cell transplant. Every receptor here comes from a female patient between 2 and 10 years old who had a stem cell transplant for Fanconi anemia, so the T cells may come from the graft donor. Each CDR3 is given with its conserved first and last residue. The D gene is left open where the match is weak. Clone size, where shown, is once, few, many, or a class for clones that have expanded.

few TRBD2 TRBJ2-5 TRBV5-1 CASSLGSGRSETQYF TGCGCCAGCAGCTTGGGAAGCGGGAGATCGGAGACCCAGTACTTC
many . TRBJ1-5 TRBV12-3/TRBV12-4 CASSFGGRQPQHF TGTGCCAGCAGTTTCGGGGGCAGACAGCCCCAGCATTTT
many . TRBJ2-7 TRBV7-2 CASSSLEFSYEQYF TGTGCCAGCAGCTCCCTCGAGTTCTCCTACGAGCAGTACTTC
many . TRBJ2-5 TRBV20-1 CSALAYQETQYF TGCAGTGCCTTAGCGTACCAAGAGACCCAGTACTTC
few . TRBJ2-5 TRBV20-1 CSARSVRETQYF TGCAGTGCTCGGAGCGTGCGCGAGACCCAGTACTTC
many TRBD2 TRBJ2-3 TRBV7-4 CASSLYANFAGGPRVRPDTQYF TGTGCCAGCAGCTTATACGCCAACTTTGCGGGAGGGCCGAGAGTTCGTCCAGATACGCAGTATTTT
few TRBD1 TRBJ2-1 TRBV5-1 CASSKGQGYNEQFF TGCGCCAGCAGCAAGGGACAGGGGTACAATGAGCAGTTCTTC
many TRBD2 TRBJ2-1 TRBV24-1 CATSDFVAGGRIEQFF TGTGCCACCAGTGATTTCGTAGCGGGAGGGCGTATTGAGCAGTTCTTC
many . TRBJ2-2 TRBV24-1 CATAGAERVELFF TGTGCCACCGCGGGCGCGGAGCGCGTGGAGCTGTTTTTT
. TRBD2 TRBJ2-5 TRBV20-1 CSARGLAGGLWETQYF TGCAGTGCTAGAGGCCTAGCGGGGGGGCTGTGGGAGACCCAGTACTTC
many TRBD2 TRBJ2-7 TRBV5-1 CASSLAPFSGISYEQYF TGCGCCAGCAGCTTGGCTCCTTTCAGCGGGATATCCTACGAGCAGTACTTC
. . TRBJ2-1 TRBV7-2 CASSLGLGIQTYNEQFF TGTGCCAGCAGCTTAGGCCTGGGGATTCAGACCTACAATGAGCAGTTCTTC
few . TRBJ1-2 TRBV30 CAWSVRIQGIYGYTF TGTGCCTGGAGTGTACGAATCCAGGGGATCTATGGCTACACCTTC
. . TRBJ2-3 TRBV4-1 CAGSGTLNTDTQYF TGCGCCGGTTCCGGGACGCTAAACACAGATACGCAGTATTTT
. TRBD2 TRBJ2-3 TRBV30 CAWSVGGSDTQYF TGTGCCTGGAGTGTCGGGGGGTCAGATACGCAGTATTTT
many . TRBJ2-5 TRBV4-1 CASSQDGGAMQETQYF TGCGCCAGCAGCCAAGATGGGGGTGCCATGCAAGAGACCCAGTACTTC
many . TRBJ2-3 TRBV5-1 CASSLWLSTDTQYF TGCGCCAGCAGCCTTTGGTTATCCACAGATACGCAGTATTTT